These 19 T cell receptor beta chains came from one sample sequenced in a study of Ad26.COV2.S vaccination and SARS-CoV-2 variants. Treatment noted: around 19 received Ad26.COV2.S at low or high dose, single or two shots; roughly five received placebo; per-sample allocation not given. Repertoires come from day 63 after the first vaccine or placebo injection. Produced via immunoSEQ multiplex PCR; TCRdb's table is partial and in-frame only. The sample contains hundreds of thousands of clones, around 89% of which appear only once. The sequencing used peripheral blood, collected in a trial of Ad26.COV2.S vaccine versus placebo. These receptors were collected from a person between 18 and 65 years old who received the Ad26.COV2.S COVID-19 vaccine or a placebo.

The V gene is TRBV30, the J gene TRBJ2-1; TRBD2 is a possible D gene (7 bases). The CDR3 totals 13 residues. Germline CDR1 and CDR2: GTSNPN and SVGIG (reference sequence). V was cut by 2 bases and J by 7 bases, with 12 bases left in between. The CDR3 bases are TGTGCCTGGAGTAGGGGGGGTTTAAATGAGCAGTTCTTC. Amino acid sequence: CAWSRGGLNEQFF.

This chain uses TRBV29-1 with TRBJ1-1; D not resolved. This CDR3 spans 12 amino acids. Between the trimmed V and J ends, which lost 8 bases and 4 bases, there was a span of 14 bases. Germline V lookup: CDR1 SQVTM, CDR2 ANQGSEA. Here the CDR3 reads CSPLRATTEAFF. The CDR3 bases are TGCAGCCCTTTGAGGGCGACCACTGAAGCTTTCTTT.

This clone is a singleton in its sample. V gene TRBV19 combines with J gene TRBJ1-2; possible D gene TRBD1, 5 bases. Per germline, CDR1 LNHDA and CDR2 SQIVND (reference sequence). This CDR3 is 16 amino acids long. V was clipped by 3 bases and J by 4 bases, with 18 bases between them. The CDR3 sequence is CASSIALAGRVYGYTF. The DNA for the CDR3 is TGTGCCAGTAGTATTGCCCTCGCGGGGCGGGTCTATGGCTACACCTTC.

This clone was seen just once. The chain has TRBV30 and TRBJ1-1; the D is unclear. The V end lost 2 bases, the J end lost 7 bases, and 20 bases lay between the germline ends. CDR3 length equals 15 residues. Per germline, CDR1 GTSNPN and CDR2 SVGIG (reference sequence). This chain's CDR3 is CAWSPTDGGIGEAFF. The CDR3 coding sequence is TGTGCCTGGAGTCCTACCGACGGAGGGATAGGTGAAGCTTTCTTT.

The chain uses TRBV11-3 and TRBJ2-1; 11 nucleotides line up with TRBD2. Germline lookup yields CDR1 SGHNT and CDR2 YENEEA. J gave up 8 bases and V 5 bases, and 11 bases lay outside the gene matches. The CDR3 is made up of 16 amino acids. In nucleotides, the CDR3 is TGTGCCAGCAGCCCCGGCACTAGCGGGAGTAACGATGAGCAGTTCTTC. It translates to CASSPGTSGSNDEQFF.

There are a few counts of this clone. Other DNA sequences in this sample translate to the same CDR3. V is TRBV30 and J is TRBJ2-7; the D is unclear. Germline V lookup: CDR1 GTSNPN, CDR2 SVGIG (reference sequence). The CDR3 consists of 12 residues. Trimming cost V 0 bases and J 4 bases, with 7 bases left between them. CDR3: CAWSVPGYEQYF. Here the CDR3 DNA reads TGTGCCTGGAGTGTACCGGGTTACGAGCAGTACTTC.

Concerning this clone itself: The junction differs from germline at one of its ends, possibly a read error. The chain recombines TRBV2 with TRBJ2-1; 7 nucleotides line up with TRBD2. Germline CDR1 and CDR2: SNHLY and FYNNEI. The CDR3 extends over 12 amino acids. The CDR3 DNA sequence: TGTGCCAGCAGTGCTCTTGCGCGGGAGAGAATCTTC. Residues: CASSALARERIF.

The chain links TRBV5-4 to TRBJ1-5, with 9 bases aligning to TRBD1. Germline lookup yields CDR1 SGHNT and CDR2 YYREEE (reference sequence). V was clipped by 5 bases and J by 3 bases; unmatched bases: 6. This CDR3 spans 15 amino acids. The CDR3 DNA is TGTGCCAGCAGTACCGGGACAGGGCCCAATCAGCCCCAGCATTTT. This sequence encodes CASSTGTGPNQPQHF. The variable domain in full, with the rest retrieved from reference TRBV5-4 and TRBJ1-5, is ETGVTQSPTHLIKTRGQQVTLRCSSQSGHNTVSWYQQALGQGPQFIFQYYREEENGRGNFPPRFSGLQFPNYSSELNVNALELDDSALYLCASSTGTGPNQPQHFGDGTRLSIL.

V is TRBV20-1 and J is TRBJ2-1; D gene uncertain. This CDR3 has 11 amino acids. Trimming left V 3 bases short and J 8 bases short, with 8 bases between. CDR1 and CDR2 from the germline V gene are DFQATT and SNEGSKA (reference sequence). The CDR3 is CSASYVHEQFF. CDR3 DNA sequence: TGCAGTGCTAGTTACGTCCATGAGCAGTTCTTC.

The genes are TRBV5-1 and TRBJ2-2, with D possibly TRBD2 on 6 matching bases. Trimming took off 9 bases at V and 4 bases at J, with 16 bases between the two ends. Germline CDR1 SGHRS, CDR2 YFSETQ. The CDR3 totals 14 residues. CDR3 sequence: CATLPGDSTGELFF. Here the CDR3 DNA reads TGCGCCACCCTCCCGGGGGACTCCACCGGGGAGCTGTTTTTT.

The rearrangement joins TRBV30 to TRBJ2-3; D call uncertain. Germline values: CDR1 GTSNPN, CDR2 SVGIG (reference sequence). With 4 bases removed from V and 9 bases from J, the gap between germline ends came to 11 bases. The CDR3 extends over 11 amino acids. The CDR3 DNA follows: TGTGCCTGGAAAAACGAGGAAACGCAGTATTTT. Its protein product is CAWKNEETQYF.

This sequence joins TRBV13 and TRBJ2-3; D unclear. V was shortened by 3 bases and J by 0 bases, with 13 bases between the two germline ends. The CDR3 has 16 residues. The germline CDR1 and CDR2 sequences are PRHDT and FYEKMQ (reference sequence). The CDR3 DNA sequence: TGTGCCAGCAGCTTGCGCACAGCGCCCAGCACAGATACGCAGTATTTT. Its translation: CASSLRTAPSTDTQYF.

This clone was seen a handful of times. The chain carries TRBV2 and TRBJ1-5; D is perhaps TRBD1 (5 bases). V gave up 6 bases and J gave up 6 bases, with 6 bases separating them. The CDR3 sequence is 11 residues long. Germline-derived CDR1 and CDR2 are SNHLY and FYNNEI. Here the CDR3 DNA reads TGTGCCAGCAGGAGGGGTCAGCCCCAGCATTTT. This sequence encodes CASRRGQPQHF.

V is TRBV5-1 and J is TRBJ2-1; TRBD1 matches at 9 bases. The CDR3 loop spans 11 amino acids. Germline V CDR1 and CDR2: SGHRS, YFSETQ. The trim removed 4 bases at V and 15 bases at J, leaving 5 bases unmatched. CDR3 nucleotide sequence: TGCGCCAGCAGCGGGGACAGGGTCCCGTTCTTC. It encodes CASSGDRVPFF.

This chain connects TRBV6-5 to TRBJ2-2, with D unresolved. The CDR3 runs 15 residues. Germline V gene data show CDR1 as MNHEY and CDR2 as SVGAGI. V was cut by 2 bases and J by 3 bases, with 10 bases left in between. The CDR3 DNA reads TGTGCCAGCAGTTACGAGCCATCCTACACCGGGGAGCTGTTTTTT. Translated, it gives CASSYEPSYTGELFF.

This chain uses TRBV2 with TRBJ2-3, with D tentatively TRBD1 (5 bases). The CDR3 totals 14 residues. Trimming left V 8 bases short and J 3 bases short, with 15 bases between. CDR1 is SNHLY, CDR2 FYNNEI, per germline. CDR3 sequence: CASGSRVGTDTQYF. The CDR3 region has the DNA TGTGCCAGCGGTTCCAGGGTGGGGACAGATACGCAGTATTTT.

This clone was seen just once. The rearrangement links TRBV5-4 to TRBJ2-1, with 7 positions matching TRBD2. V shed 5 bases, J shed 0 bases, and the junction held 5 bases outside the gene matches. Per germline, CDR1 SGHNT and CDR2 YYREEE (reference sequence). The CDR3 has 15 residues. The CDR3 nucleotides are TGTGCCAGCAGTAAAACTAGCGACTCCTACAATGAGCAGTTCTTC. Amino acids: CASSKTSDSYNEQFF. The full variable domain, with the rest looked up from reference TRBV5-4 and TRBJ2-1, is ETGVTQSPTHLIKTRGQQVTLRCSSQSGHNTVSWYQQALGQGPQFIFQYYREEENGRGNFPPRFSGLQFPNYSSELNVNALELDDSALYLCASSKTSDSYNEQFFGPGTRLTVL.

This clone was seen more than once but under ten times. V gene TRBV24-1 combines with J gene TRBJ1-1, with D tentatively TRBD1 (5 bases). V was shortened by 6 bases and J by 0 bases, with 13 bases between the two germline ends. Germline loops: CDR1 KGHDR, CDR2 SFDVKD. The CDR3 length is 15 residues. In DNA, the CDR3 is TGTGCCACCAGTAAGGGGACCGATATGAACACTGAAGCTTTCTTT. Translation gives CATSKGTDMNTEAFF.

This chain links TRBV19 with TRBJ1-4; weak D call: TRBD1 (5 bases). Looked up from germline, CDR1 is LNHDA and CDR2 is SQIVND (reference sequence). Trimming shortened V by 7 bases and J by 6 bases, and 18 bases separated the two germline ends. This CDR3 region has 15 residues. Written as DNA, the CDR3 is TGTGCCAGTACGACGGCCAGGGTACCCCATGAAAAACTGTTTTTT. Its translation: CASTTARVPHEKLFF.